This record concerns one T cell receptor beta chain sequence. Its target is not known. RNA amounts of roughly 0.45 to 1 ug underwent reverse transcription with random hexamers. Across 54 Vbeta and 13 Jbeta, immunoSEQ multiplex PCR amplified TCR beta CDR3. Each CDR3 protein gets one entry after TCRdb re-called the immunoSEQ multiplex PCR reads with MiXCR. The sample includes approximately 25,000 distinct CDR3 sequences, roughly 93% of them seen just once. The entry originates in a study of CD8 T cells in Susac syndrome. Across the whole study: Treatment status at blood draw for the Susac syndrome patients was therapy-naive, corticosteroids, or intravenous immunoglobulin alone.

Sequencing of TCR beta covered CD8+ and CD4+ T cells obtained from blood. Study outcomes and limitations: Within total CD8+ repertoires, over 15 Susac-specific public clones were found, and within CD8+ TEMRA repertoires, 4 or 5.

Losses at the gene ends were 2 bases for V and 7 bases for J; bases not matched to a gene: 7. Germline values: CDR1 MGHRA, CDR2 YSYEKL. The CDR3 is made up of 14 amino acids. The receptor was isolated from a human donor with Susac syndrome. What was sequenced was CD8+ T cells from PBMCs. The chain uses TRBV4-1 and TRBJ1-1; 7 bases agree with TRBD1. CDR3 protein: CASSQFTGEVEAFF. CDR3 DNA: TGCGCCAGCAGCCAATTCACAGGGGAGGTTGAAGCTTTCTTT.